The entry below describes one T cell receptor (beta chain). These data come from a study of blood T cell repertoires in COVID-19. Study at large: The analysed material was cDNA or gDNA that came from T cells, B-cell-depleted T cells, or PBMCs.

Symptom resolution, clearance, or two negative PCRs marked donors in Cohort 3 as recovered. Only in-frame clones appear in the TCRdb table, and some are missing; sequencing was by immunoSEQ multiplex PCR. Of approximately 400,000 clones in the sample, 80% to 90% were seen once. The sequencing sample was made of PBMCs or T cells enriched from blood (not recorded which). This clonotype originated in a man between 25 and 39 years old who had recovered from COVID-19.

The CDR3 sequence: CASSSTGTGGSRAFF. The DNA for the CDR3 is TGTGCCAGCAGCTCCACCGGGACAGGGGGCTCTAGAGCTTTCTTT. J is TRBJ1-1 and V is TRBV7-2; 12 positions match TRBD1. The germline V gene encodes CDR1 SGHTA and CDR2 FQGNSA. CDR3 length: 15 residues. The junction had 10 bases not matched to a gene; V was cut back by 4 bases and J by 10 bases.